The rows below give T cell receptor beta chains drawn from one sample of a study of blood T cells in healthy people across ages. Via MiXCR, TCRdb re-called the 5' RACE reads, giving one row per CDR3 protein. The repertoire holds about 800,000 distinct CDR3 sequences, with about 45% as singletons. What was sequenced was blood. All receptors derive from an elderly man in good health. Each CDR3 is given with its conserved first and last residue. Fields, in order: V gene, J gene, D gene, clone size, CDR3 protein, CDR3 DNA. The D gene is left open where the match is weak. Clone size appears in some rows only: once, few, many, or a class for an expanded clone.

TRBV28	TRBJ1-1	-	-	CASSSIKTGSLNTEAFF	TGTGCCAGCAGTTCCATAAAGACTGGGTCGCTCAACACTGAAGCTTTCTTT
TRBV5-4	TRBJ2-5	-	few	CASSWTGSYNEQYF	TGTGCCAGCAGCTGGACGGGAAGCTACAATGAGCAGTACTTC
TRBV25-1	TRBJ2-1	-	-	CASGSVQTSYNEQFF	TGTGCCAGCGGTTCCGTCCAGACCTCCTACAATGAGCAGTTCTTC
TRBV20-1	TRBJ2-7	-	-	CSAKDHWGDEQYF	TGCAGTGCCAAAGACCACTGGGGCGACGAGCAGTACTTC
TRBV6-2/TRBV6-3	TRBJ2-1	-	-	CASSYNRAQETQFF	TGTGCCAGCAGTTACAACAGGGCCCAAGAGACCCAGTTCTTC
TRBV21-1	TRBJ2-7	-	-	CASSKEDRVTTYNEQYF	TGTGCCAGCAGCAAAGAAGACAGGGTTACGACTTACAATGAGCAGTACTTC
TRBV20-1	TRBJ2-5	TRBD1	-	CSARPVTTGSLETQYF	TGCAGTGCTAGACCGGTAACGACAGGGAGCCTTGAGACCCAGTACTTC
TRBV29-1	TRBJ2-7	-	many	CSVVPPVGEKAEQYF	TGCAGCGTTGTCCCACCGGTTGGGGAGAAGGCCGAGCAGTACTTC
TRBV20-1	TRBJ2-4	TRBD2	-	CSTSVPGGKNIQYF	TGCAGTACTAGTGTTCCCGGGGGGAAAAACATTCAGTACTTC
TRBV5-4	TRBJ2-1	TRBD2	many	CASSLSGRSYNEQFF	TGTGCCAGCAGCTTGAGCGGGAGAAGTTACAATGAGCAGTTCTTC
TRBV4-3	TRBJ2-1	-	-	CASSQDIRRYNEQFF	TGCGCCAGCAGCCAAGATATACGGCGATACAATGAGCAGTTCTTC
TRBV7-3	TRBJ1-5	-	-	CASSYRADQPQHF	TGTGCCAGCAGCTATCGGGCCGATCAGCCCCAGCATTTT
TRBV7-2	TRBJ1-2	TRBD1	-	CASSLSSAGGGYTYGYTF	TGTGCCAGCAGCTTAAGTTCGGCAGGGGGAGGCTATACCTATGGCTACACCTTC
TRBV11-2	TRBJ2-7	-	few	CASSSGVAGAEQYF	TGTGCCAGCAGCTCAGGGGTTGCAGGGGCCGAGCAGTACTTC
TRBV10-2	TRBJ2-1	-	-	CASTEAHEQFF	TGCGCCAGCACCGAGGCTCACGAGCAGTTCTTC
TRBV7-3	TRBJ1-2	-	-	CASNLNGLEGYTF	TGTGCCAGCAACTTAAACGGGTTAGAGGGCTACACCTTC
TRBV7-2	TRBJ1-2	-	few	CASSPKRGGNYGYTF	TGTGCCAGCAGTCCCAAACGGGGCGGTAACTATGGCTACACCTTC
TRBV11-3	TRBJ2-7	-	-	CASSESYGSYEQYF	TGTGCCAGCAGCGAGAGCTATGGGTCCTACGAGCAGTACTTC
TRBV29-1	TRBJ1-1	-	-	CSLSKTLNTEAFF	TGCAGCCTCTCCAAAACACTGAACACTGAAGCTTTCTTT
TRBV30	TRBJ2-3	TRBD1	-	CACRRGIRDTQYF	TGTGCCTGCCGCAGGGGGATTAGAGATACGCAGTATTTT
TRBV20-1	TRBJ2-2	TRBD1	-	CSARGPTDRGLSGELFF	TGCAGTGCTAGAGGCCCTACCGACAGGGGGCTTTCCGGGGAACTGTTTTTT
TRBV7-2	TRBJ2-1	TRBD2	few	CASSSQLGGYNEQFF	TGTGCCAGCAGCTCCCAACTGGGGGGGTACAATGAGCAGTTCTTC
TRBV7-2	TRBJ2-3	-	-	CASSLEAYEGADTQYF	TGTGCCAGCAGCTTAGAAGCGTACGAGGGGGCAGATACGCAGTATTTT
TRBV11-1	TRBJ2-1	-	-	CVSSLTAARVYSTQLYNEQFF	TGTGTCAGCAGCCTTACCGCCGCCAGGGTCTACTCCACCCAACTATACAATGAGCAGTTCTTC
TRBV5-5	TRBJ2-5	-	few	CASSLVIQFQETQYF	TGTGCCAGCAGCTTGGTGATCCAGTTCCAAGAGACCCAGTACTTC
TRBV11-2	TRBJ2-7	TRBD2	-	CASSLEAAGGPYEQYF	TGTGCCAGCAGCTTAGAAGCAGCGGGAGGGCCCTACGAGCAGTACTTC
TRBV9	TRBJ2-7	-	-	CASSVEREQYF	TGTGCCAGCAGCGTAGAGCGGGAGCAGTACTTC
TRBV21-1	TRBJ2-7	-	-	CASSPRPRDSSYEQYF	TGTGCCAGCAGCCCTCGACCCCGGGACAGCTCCTACGAGCAGTACTTC
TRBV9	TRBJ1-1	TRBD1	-	CASSTGRGTGTGSTEAFF	TGTGCCAGCAGCACTGGTAGGGGAACCGGGACAGGGAGTACTGAAGCTTTCTTT
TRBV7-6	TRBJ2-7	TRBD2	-	CASSLGPSGTSGYEQYF	TGTGCCAGCAGCTTAGGTCCTAGCGGGACGAGTGGTTACGAGCAGTACTTC
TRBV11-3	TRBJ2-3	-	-	CASSTHRRDTQYF	TGTGCCAGCAGCACACACCGACGGGATACGCAGTATTTT
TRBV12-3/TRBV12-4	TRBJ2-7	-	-	CASRFSGEGGFEQYF	TGTGCCAGCAGATTCTCCGGGGAGGGGGGTTTCGAGCAGTACTTC
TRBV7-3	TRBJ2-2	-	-	CASSLTGLSPGELFF	TGTGCCAGCAGCTTAACCGGACTCTCACCCGGGGAGCTGTTTTTT
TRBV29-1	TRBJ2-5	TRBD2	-	CSAGSGGNNEQYF	TGCAGCGCTGGGAGCGGGGGCAACAATGAGCAGTACTTC
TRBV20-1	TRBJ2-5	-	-	CSALGLNEYEQYF	TGCAGTGCTCTGGGTTTAAACGAATACGAACAGTACTTC
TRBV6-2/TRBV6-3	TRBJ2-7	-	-	CASSSDSLYEQYF	TGTGCCAGCAGTTCGGACAGCCTCTACGAGCAGTACTTC
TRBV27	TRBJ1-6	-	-	CASSLDRTDSPLHF	TGTGCCAGCAGTTTAGACAGGACTGATTCACCCCTCCACTTT
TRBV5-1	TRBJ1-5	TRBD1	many	CASSRTGTGDQPQHF	TGCGCCAGCAGCCGCACCGGGACAGGGGATCAGCCCCAGCATTTT
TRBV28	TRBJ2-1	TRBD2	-	CASSPWTSGIQETQFF	TGTGCCAGCAGTCCGTGGACTAGCGGGATCCAAGAGACCCAGTTCTTC
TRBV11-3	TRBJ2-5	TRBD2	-	CASSSDGLAGSGRQYF	TGTGCCAGCAGCTCAGACGGACTAGCGGGAAGTGGAAGGCAGTACTTC
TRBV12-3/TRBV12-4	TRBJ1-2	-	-	CASSPDQGSYGYTF	TGTGCCAGCAGCCCAGATCAGGGGAGCTATGGCTACACCTTC
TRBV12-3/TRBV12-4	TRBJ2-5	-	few	CASSRASTGREQYF	TGTGCCAGCAGTCGGGCTTCGACAGGGCGGGAGCAGTACTTC
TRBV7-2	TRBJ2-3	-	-	CASSLVIATDTQYF	TGTGCCAGCAGCTTAGTCATAGCAACAGATACGCAGTATTTT
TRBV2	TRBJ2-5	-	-	CASERTFSTSGNEQYF	TGTGCCAGCGAAAGGACTTTTTCGACCTCCGGCAATGAGCAGTACTTC
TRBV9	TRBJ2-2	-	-	CASTTGTTGELFF	TGTGCCAGCACTACGGGGACCACCGGGGAGCTGTTTTTT
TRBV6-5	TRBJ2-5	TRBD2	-	CASSSNGGTSGSNEQYF	TGTGCCAGCAGTTCAAATGGAGGGACTAGCGGGAGTAATGAGCAGTACTTC
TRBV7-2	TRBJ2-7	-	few	CASSLGPRDSGYEQYF	TGTGCCAGCAGCTTAGGTCCCCGAGATTCTGGCTACGAGCAGTACTTC
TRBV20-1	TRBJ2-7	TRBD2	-	CSARDPSGASTYYEQYF	TGCAGTGCTAGAGATCCTAGCGGGGCGTCGACCTATTACGAGCAGTACTTC
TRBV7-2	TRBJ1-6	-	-	CASSLDRGSDSPLHF	TGTGCCAGCAGCTTAGATAGGGGCTCGGATTCACCCCTCCACTTT
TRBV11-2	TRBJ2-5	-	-	CASSFPSSPDRSEETQYF	TGTGCCAGCAGCTTCCCAAGTTCCCCCGACAGGTCGGAGGAGACCCAGTACTTC
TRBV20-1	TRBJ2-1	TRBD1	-	CSAPKGQQNNNEQFF	TGCAGTGCACCGAAGGGACAGCAAAATAACAATGAGCAGTTCTTC
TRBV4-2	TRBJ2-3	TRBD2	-	CASSQGSLAGEMDTQYF	TGTGCCAGCAGCCAAGGAAGCCTAGCGGGGGAGATGGATACGCAGTATTTT
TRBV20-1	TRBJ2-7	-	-	CSARYSSYEQYF	TGCAGTGCTAGGTACAGTTCCTACGAGCAGTACTTC
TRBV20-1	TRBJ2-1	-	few	CSARRIGLAYNEQFF	TGCAGTGCTAGAAGGATCGGTCTTGCATACAATGAGCAGTTCTTC
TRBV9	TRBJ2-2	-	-	CASSVGARPNTGELFF	TGTGCCAGCAGCGTCGGAGCAAGGCCGAACACCGGGGAGCTGTTTTTT
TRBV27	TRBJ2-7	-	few	CASSEWGSSYEQYF	TGTGCCAGCAGTGAATGGGGAAGCTCCTACGAGCAGTACTTC
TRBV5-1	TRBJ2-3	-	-	CTSSLVRRDTDTQYF	TGCACCAGCAGCTTGGTAAGGAGGGACACAGATACGCAGTATTTT
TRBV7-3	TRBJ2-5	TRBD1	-	CASSEGQGVGETQYF	TGTGCCAGCAGCGAGGGACAGGGAGTGGGAGAGACCCAGTACTTC